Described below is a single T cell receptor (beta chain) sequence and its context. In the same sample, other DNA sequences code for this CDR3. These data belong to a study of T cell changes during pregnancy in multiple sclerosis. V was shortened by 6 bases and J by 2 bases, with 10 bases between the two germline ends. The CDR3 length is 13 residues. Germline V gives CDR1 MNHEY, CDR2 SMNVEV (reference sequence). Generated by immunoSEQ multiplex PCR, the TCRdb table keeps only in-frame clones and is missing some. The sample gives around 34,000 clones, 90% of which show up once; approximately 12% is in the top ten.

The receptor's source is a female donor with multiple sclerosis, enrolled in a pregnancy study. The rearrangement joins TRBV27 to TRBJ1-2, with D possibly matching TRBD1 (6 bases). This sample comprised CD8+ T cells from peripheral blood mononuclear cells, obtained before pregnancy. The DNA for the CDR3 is TGTGCCAGCAGCCTACAGGGAAACTATGGCTACACCTTC. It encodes CASSLQGNYGYTF.